Below are 16 T cell receptor beta chains sequenced from a single sample in a study of vaccination and CD4 T cells after COVID-19 (dated 2022 in TCRdb). Taken with the paper, the label for treatment or condition translates to: roughly 11-day PBMC culture with coronavirus spike peptide pools or control peptides (ViraFEST assay). Their specific antigens are unknown. Library prep was done by PCR. Reads for this sample came from an Illumina iSeq 100. DNA from cultured CD4+ T cells underwent TCR sequencing with the Oncomine TCR Beta short-read assay at the Johns Hopkins FTIC core. The raw public reads went through TCRdb reprocessing: fastp at Q25, MiXCR clone calling, in-frame beta chains kept. Identical CDR3 proteins give one entry, which carries the most common genes and DNA. The sample profile shows some 15,000 distinct CDR3 sequences; approximately 45% of them were found once. The ten largest clones represent more than 15% of the sample.

Sequences were obtained from cultured CD4+ T cells from blood. The origin of the receptors is a human donor with COVID-19.

The chain combines TRBV6-1 with TRBJ1-2; TRBD1 agrees at 9 bases. J was trimmed by 8 bases and V by 10 bases; bases with no gene match: 17. CDR1 is MNHNS and CDR2 is SASEGT in the germline V gene. The CDR3 loop spans 15 amino acids. CDR3 bases: TGTGCCACCTCCCCGTTAGGGGACAGGGTTAGGGGCTACACCTTC. It yields the protein CATSPLGDRVRGYTF.

The chain joins TRBV10-3 to TRBJ2-4; D is perhaps TRBD1 (6 bases). CDR3 length: 12 residues. V was pared by 10 bases and J by 5 bases, with 12 bases between. Germline V lookup: CDR1 ENHRY, CDR2 SYGVKD. CDR3 sequence (DNA): TGTGCCAGCGGTGAGGGGGAAAACATTCAGTACTTC. Translated: CASGEGENIQYF.

The chain joins TRBV7-3 to TRBJ1-1; D is possibly TRBD1 (6 bases). This CDR3 has 16 residues. The V gene lost 5 bases and the J gene lost 5 bases, with 21 bases spanning the gap. Germline V gene lookup returns CDR1 SGHTA and CDR2 FQGTGA. CDR3 bases: TGTGCCAGCAGCCCCCAGGGGAGCAGGGCGCGTACTGAAGCTTTCTTT. This encodes CASSPQGSRARTEAFF. The full variable domain, rest sourced from reference TRBV7-3 and TRBJ1-1, is GAGVSQTPSNKVTEKGKYVELRCDPISGHTALYWYRQSLGQGPEFLIYFQGTGAADDSGLPNDRFFAVRPEGSVSTLKIQRTERGDSAVYLCASSPQGSRARTEAFFGQGTRLTVV.

V is TRBV27 and J is TRBJ2-5, with a tentative D call TRBD1 (5 bases). CDR1 MNHEY and CDR2 SMNVEV come from the germline V gene (reference sequence). V was clipped by 3 bases and J by 5 bases, with 16 bases between them. The CDR3 runs 15 residues. CDR3 DNA: TGTGCCAGCAGTTTGACCAGGGCGTTATTGGAGACCCAGTACTTC. Its translation is CASSLTRALLETQYF.

The V gene is TRBV20-1, the J gene TRBJ1-6, with a weak D call TRBD1 (5 bases). This CDR3 contains 14 residues. The germline gives CDR1 DFQATT, CDR2 SNEGSKA (reference sequence). Trimming took 3 bases from V and 7 from J, leaving 13 bases between them. Written as DNA, the CDR3 is TGCAGTGCTAGGACCAGGGAGGGAAATTCACCCCTCCACTTT. Translating gives CSARTREGNSPLHF.

This clonotype is categorized as medium-sized. This sequence joins TRBV6-5 and TRBJ1-2, with D possibly matching TRBD1 (6 bases). Trimming took off 4 bases at V and 4 bases at J, with 13 bases between the two ends. Germline lookup yields CDR1 MNHEY and CDR2 SVGAGI. The CDR3 has 14 amino acids. CDR3 region: CASSLGGLGYGYTF. CDR3 bases: TGTGCCAGCAGTTTAGGGGGGCTTGGCTATGGCTACACCTTC.

V usage is TRBV20-1 and J usage is TRBJ2-3; a possible D gene is TRBD2 (6 bases). V gave up 1 base and J gave up 0 bases, with 11 bases separating them. CDR1 is DFQATT, CDR2 SNEGSKA, per germline (reference sequence). The CDR3 contains 15 residues. The CDR3 sequence is CSARVVRGSTDTQYF. The CDR3 DNA reads as TGCAGTGCTAGAGTGGTTCGGGGGAGCACAGATACGCAGTATTTT.

The chain is built from TRBV28 and TRBJ1-1; no firm D call. Trimming removed 6 bases at V and 1 base at J, with 6 bases between. CDR1 is MDHEN, CDR2 SYDVKM, per germline. The CDR3 sequence is 12 residues long. The DNA of the CDR3 is TGTGCCAGCAGGATGGGGAACACTGAAGCTTTCTTT. Amino acid sequence: CASRMGNTEAFF.

This clonotype was detected a few times. This rearrangement joins TRBV7-2 to TRBJ2-7; 8 bases align to TRBD1. The CDR3 is 15 amino acids. Germline V gene lookup returns CDR1 SGHTA and CDR2 FQGNSA. Trimming at V came to 1 base and at J to 2 bases, leaving 4 bases not matched to a gene. This CDR3 is CASSLGDRRAYEQYF. The CDR3 nucleotides are TGTGCCAGCAGCTTAGGGGACAGGAGAGCCTACGAGCAGTACTTC. Combining the CDR3 with reference TRBV7-2 and TRBJ2-7 gives the whole variable domain GAGVSQSPSNKVTEKGKDVELRCDPISGHTALYWYRQSLGQGLEFLIYFQGNSAPDKSGLPSDRFSAERTGGSVSTLTIQRTQQEDSAVYLCASSLGDRRAYEQYFGPGTRLTVT.

This sequence joins TRBV4-1 and TRBJ1-1, with D perhaps matching TRBD1 (6 bases). In germline, CDR1 is MGHRA, CDR2 YSYEKL. The length of the CDR3 is 16 residues. V gave up 4 bases and J gave up 5 bases, with 20 bases separating them. CDR3 in DNA: TGCGCCAGCAGCCGGGGTCCTATACGGACAGTAACTGAAGCTTTCTTT. As protein: CASSRGPIRTVTEAFF.

The chain combines TRBV12-3 or TRBV12-4 with TRBJ1-1; possibly TRBD1 for D (6 bases). The CDR3 length is 12 residues. The germline V and J ends were trimmed by 7 bases and 11 bases, with 17 bases remaining between them. CDR3 coding DNA: TGTGCCAGCACCTTTCAGGGGATGTATGCTTTCTTT. This translates into CASTFQGMYAFF.

A few counts support this clonotype. This chain connects TRBV20-1 to TRBJ1-6; D not resolved. The germline CDR1 and CDR2 sequences are DFQATT and SNEGSKA (reference sequence). The V end lost 0 bases, the J end lost 8 bases, and 17 bases lay between the germline ends. The CDR3 loop spans 16 amino acids. CDR3 region: CSARDPMKSGDSPLHF. CDR3 bases: TGCAGTGCTAGAGATCCAATGAAGTCGGGCGATTCACCCCTCCACTTT.

V and J are TRBV5-6 and TRBJ1-1; TRBD1 aligns across 8 bases. After removal of 4 bases from V and 1 base from J, the junction contained 6 bases not matched to a gene. Germline V gene lookup returns CDR1 SGHDT and CDR2 YYEEEE. This CDR3 has 15 residues. The CDR3 loop reads CASSQGAAPNTEAFF. The CDR3 DNA is TGTGCCAGCAGCCAGGGGGCGGCCCCGAACACTGAAGCTTTCTTT. Filled out from reference TRBV5-6 and TRBJ1-1, the complete variable domain reads DAGVTQSPTHLIKTRGQQVTLRCSPKSGHDTVSWYQQALGQGPQFIFQYYEEEERQRGNFPDRFSGHQFPNYSSELNVNALLLGDSALYLCASSQGAAPNTEAFFGQGTRLTVV.

The chain uses TRBV6-5 and TRBJ2-7; tentative D call: TRBD1 (5 bases). Trimming shortened V by 0 bases and J by 2 bases, and 11 bases separated the two germline ends. The CDR3 is 15 residues long. Germline CDR1 MNHEY, CDR2 SVGAGI. For the CDR3, the DNA is TGTGCCAGCAGTTACTCGGGGCGGACGGCCTACGAGCAGTACTTC. This codes for CASSYSGRTAYEQYF.

The genes are TRBV30 and TRBJ1-2; D may be TRBD1 (5 bases). This CDR3 is 14 amino acids long. Germline V CDR1 and CDR2: GTSNPN, SVGIG (reference sequence). Between the trimmed V and J ends, which lost 2 bases and 7 bases, there was a span of 17 bases. CDR3 in DNA: TGTGCCTGGAGTCCGGACATTACGGTTTCTGGCTACACCTTC. Translating it yields CAWSPDITVSGYTF.

This clonotype was observed a handful of times. The rearrangement uses TRBV7-9 and TRBJ2-2, with D unresolved. Trimming shortened V by 10 bases and J by 3 bases, and 3 bases separated the two germline ends. This CDR3 comprises 10 residues. Germline loops: CDR1 SEHNR, CDR2 FQNEAQ (reference sequence). CDR3 in amino acids: CATYTGELFF. CDR3 bases: TGTGCCACCTACACCGGGGAGCTGTTTTTT.